The sample holds many counts of the clone carrying this T cell receptor beta chain. Antigen specificity is unknown. The sample comes from a study of T cells after yellow fever vaccination. Whole-study results and caveats: Post-booster samples contained most primary-vaccination clones (about 95% CD4, roughly 88% CD8). Relatively few clonotypes were ones that appeared in both CD4 and CD8 compartments.

Germline loops: CDR1 LGHDT, CDR2 YNNKEL (reference sequence). The CDR3 sequence is 16 residues long. V was trimmed by 2 bases and J by 5 bases, leaving 18 bases between them. UMIs were added to TCR cDNA along with a universal primer site when it was made by 5'RACE template switching. TCRdb reprocessed the 5' RACE reads via MiXCR and lists one record per CDR3 protein. This repertoire shows fewer than 350,000 distinct CDR3 sequences, roughly 8.7% found once; its top ten account for 15% to 20%. The rearrangement uses TRBV3-1 and TRBJ1-1; maybe TRBD1 (6 bases). Sequenced material: PBMCs, taken on the day of the first yellow fever vaccination. This receptor was taken from a man aged 18 to 30 who received the YFV17D yellow fever vaccine. The CDR3 sequence is CASSQRGVVVDTEAFF. DNA of the CDR3: TGTGCCAGCAGCCAAAGGGGGGTCGTAGTGGATACTGAAGCTTTCTTT.